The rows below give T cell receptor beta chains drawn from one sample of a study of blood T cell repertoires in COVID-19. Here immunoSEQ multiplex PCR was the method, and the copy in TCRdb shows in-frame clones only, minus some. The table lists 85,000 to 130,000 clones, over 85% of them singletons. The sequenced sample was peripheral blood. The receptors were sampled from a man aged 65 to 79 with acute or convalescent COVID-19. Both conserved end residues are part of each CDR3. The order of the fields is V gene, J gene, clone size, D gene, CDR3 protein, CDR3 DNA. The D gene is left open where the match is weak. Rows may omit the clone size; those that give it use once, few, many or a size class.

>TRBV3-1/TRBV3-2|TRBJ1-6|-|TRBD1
CASSSGQNNSPLHF
TGTGCCAGCAGCTCGGGACAGAATAATTCACCCCTCCACTTT
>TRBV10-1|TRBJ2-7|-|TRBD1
CASKSGQVYEQYF
TGCGCCAGCAAATCGGGACAGGTCTACGAGCAGTACTTC
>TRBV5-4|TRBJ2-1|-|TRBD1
CASSFPTGTGVRNEQFF
TGTGCCAGCAGCTTCCCTACCGGGACAGGGGTCAGGAATGAGCAGTTCTTC
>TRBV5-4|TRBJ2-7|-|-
CASSLAGGAEQYF
TGTGCCAGCAGCTTGGCCGGGGGTGCCGAGCAGTACTTC
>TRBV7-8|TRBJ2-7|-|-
CASSPTGGRGRYEQYF
TGTGCCAGCAGCCCAACTGGAGGGCGGGGGCGTTACGAGCAGTACTTC
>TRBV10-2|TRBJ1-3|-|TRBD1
CASSGDRGTGNTIYF
TGCGCCAGCAGTGGGGACAGGGGAACGGGAAACACCATATATTTT
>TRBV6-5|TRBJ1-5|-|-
CASKNTQDNQPQHF
TGTGCCAGCAAAAACACACAAGACAATCAGCCCCAGCATTTT
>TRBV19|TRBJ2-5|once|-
CASRGSGAPKETQYF
TGTGCCAGTAGGGGGTCAGGGGCCCCCAAAGAGACCCAGTACTTC
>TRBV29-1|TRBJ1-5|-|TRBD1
CSVGGGQDQPQHF
TGCAGCGTTGGGGGGGGACAGGATCAGCCCCAGCATTTT
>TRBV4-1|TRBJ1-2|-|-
CASSQDGWGRVVGYTF
TGCGCCAGCAGCCAAGATGGGTGGGGCAGGGTGGTCGGCTACACCTTC
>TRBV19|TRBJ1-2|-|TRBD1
CASSITGAYGYTF
TGTGCCAGTAGTATAACAGGGGCCTATGGCTACACCTTC
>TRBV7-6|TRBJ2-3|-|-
CASSPVSTDTQYF
TGTGCCAGCAGCCCCGTTAGCACAGATACGCAGTATTTT
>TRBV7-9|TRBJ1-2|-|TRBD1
CATSWDRSNYGYTF
TGTGCCACCTCATGGGACAGGAGTAACTATGGCTACACCTTC
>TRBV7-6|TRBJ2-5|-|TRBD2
CASSRGTTGTSGSWQTQYF
TGTGCCAGCAGCCGAGGGACAACCGGGACTAGCGGGAGTTGGCAGACCCAGTACTTC
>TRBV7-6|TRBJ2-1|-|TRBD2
CASSLEAGGSSNEQFF
TGTGCCAGCAGCTTAGAAGCGGGAGGATCCTCCAATGAGCAGTTCTTC
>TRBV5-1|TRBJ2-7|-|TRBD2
CASSREGVSYEQYF
TGCGCCAGCAGCCGGGAGGGTGTGTCCTACGAGCAGTACTTC
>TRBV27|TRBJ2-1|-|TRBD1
CASNPGQGYNEQFF
TGTGCCAGCAACCCGGGACAGGGCTACAATGAGCAGTTCTTC
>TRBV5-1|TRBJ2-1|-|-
CASSFTGYNEQFF
TGCGCCAGCAGCTTTACAGGGTACAATGAGCAGTTCTTC
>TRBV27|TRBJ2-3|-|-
CASSPSRLVTDTQYF
TGTGCCAGCAGTCCTTCCCGACTAGTAACAGATACGCAGTATTTT
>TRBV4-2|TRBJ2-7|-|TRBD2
CASSQSAGETSYEQYF
TGTGCCAGCAGCCAGTCGGCGGGAGAGACGTCCTACGAGCAGTACTTC
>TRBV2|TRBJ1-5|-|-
CASSDNSGTINQPQHF
TGTGCCAGCAGTGATAATTCCGGGACAATCAATCAGCCCCAGCATTTT
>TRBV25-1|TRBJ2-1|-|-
CASSLRGSEQFF
TGTGCCAGCAGCCTCAGGGGCTCCGAGCAGTTCTTC
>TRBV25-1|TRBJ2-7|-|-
CASSESGGRSYEQYF
TGTGCCAGCAGTGAAAGTGGGGGCAGGTCCTACGAGCAGTACTTC
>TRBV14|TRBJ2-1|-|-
CASSHTRDLSSYNEQFF
TGTGCCAGCAGCCATACCAGGGATCTGAGCTCCTACAATGAGCAGTTCTTC
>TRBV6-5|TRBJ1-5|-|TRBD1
CATNPGTGGGQPQHF
TGTGCCACGAACCCCGGGACAGGGGGCGGTCAGCCCCAGCATTTT
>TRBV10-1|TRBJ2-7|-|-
CASTPLVGVLYEQYF
TGCGCCAGCACCCCCCTGGTAGGGGTGTTGTACGAGCAGTACTTC
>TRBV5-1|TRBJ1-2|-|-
CASRSTYGYTF
TGCGCCAGCAGGAGCACCTATGGCTACACCTTC
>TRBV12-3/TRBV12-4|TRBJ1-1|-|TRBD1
CASRDRRHEAFF
TGTGCCAGCAGGGACAGGCGACATGAAGCTTTCTTT
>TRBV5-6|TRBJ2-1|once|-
CASSLGSDTKFF
TGTGCCAGCAGCTTGGGATCGGACACCAAGTTCTTC
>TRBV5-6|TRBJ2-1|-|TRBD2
CASSPNGRGFSYNEQFF
TGTGCCAGCAGCCCCAACGGGCGGGGGTTTTCCTACAATGAGCAGTTCTTC
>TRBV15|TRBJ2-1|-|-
CATSRASVYNEQFF
TGTGCCACCAGCAGAGCTAGCGTCTACAATGAGCAGTTCTTC